This T cell receptor beta chain was sequenced in a study of blood T cells in healthy people across ages. Overall study findings and caveats: Relative to aged donors, long-lived donors carried more naive CD4+ cells and displayed higher diversity. The study regarded diversity estimates from one million T cells as underestimates.

In regard to this clonotype: Its target is not known.

This CDR3 comprises 16 residues. Germline V gives CDR1 MDHEN, CDR2 SYDVKM. V lost 4 bases, J lost 7 bases, and 17 bases lay in between. Through a sample-barcoded 5' primer and a J-beta primer mix, a second PCR was run for about 6 to 11 cycles. In TCRdb, the 5' RACE reads were re-called with MiXCR into one record per CDR3 protein. This table has about 1.5 million distinct CDR3 sequences, approximately 43% appearing once. The chain couples TRBV28 to TRBJ1-6; possible D gene TRBD1, 6 bases. The sequence was collected from a woman younger than 35 in good health. Sequenced: blood. CDR3 protein: CASSSTGDRRNSPLHF. The CDR3 region has the DNA TGTGCCAGCAGTTCCACGGGTGACAGGAGGAATTCACCCCTCCACTTT.